The 24 T cell receptor beta chains in this list originate from one sample, sequenced in a study of OX40 agonist ivuxolimab in advanced cancers. Data came from immunoSEQ multiplex PCR; TCRdb stores just in-frame clones and leaves some out. The sample includes more than 60,000 clones, 80% to 90% of them seen just once. The source material was CD4+ or CD8+ T cells sorted from blood, sampled in a trial of the OX40 agonist ivuxolimab. All receptors come from an adult with an advanced solid tumor such as melanoma, head and neck, liver or kidney cancer.

This clone is a singleton in its sample. The chain has TRBV6-5 and TRBJ2-4; D gene uncertain. V gave up 2 bases and J gave up 8 bases, with 10 bases separating them. This CDR3 comprises 13 residues. The germline V gene has CDR1 MNHEY and CDR2 SVGAGI. The CDR3 DNA sequence: TGTGCCAGCAGTTACCTGCATCAGGACATTCAGTACTTC. Translated, it gives CASSYLHQDIQYF.

This chain joins TRBV29-1 and TRBJ2-3; 7 nucleotides line up with TRBD2. The CDR3 has 13 residues. Germline trimming cut 4 bases from V and 6 bases from J; bases unmatched to any gene: 7. Germline loops: CDR1 SQVTM, CDR2 ANQGSEA. CDR3 nucleotide sequence: TGCAGCGTTGTAGAGGGAGGGATTGATACGCAGTATTTT. The encoded protein is CSVVEGGIDTQYF.

CDR3 DNA: TGTGCCAGCAGCTCTGGGTCTTCCTCCTACAATGAGCAGTTCTTC. Protein product: CASSSGSSSYNEQFF. J is TRBJ2-1 and V is TRBV7-2; D gene unclear. The CDR3 sequence is 15 residues long. V was cut by 4 bases and J by 0 bases, with 10 bases left in between. Germline V CDR1 and CDR2: SGHTA, FQGNSA.

The chain couples TRBV18 to TRBJ2-2, with D tentatively TRBD1 (6 bases). This CDR3 is built from 14 residues. The germline V and J ends were trimmed by 2 bases and 4 bases, with 8 bases remaining between them. Germline CDR1 is KGHSH and CDR2 is LQKENI. The CDR3 DNA follows: TGTGCCAGCTCACCAGGACAGCTCACCGGGGAGCTGTTTTTT. Translated, it gives CASSPGQLTGELFF.

The chain is built from TRBV5-5 and TRBJ1-1, with unresolved D. V was trimmed by 0 bases and J by 3 bases, leaving 9 bases between them. This CDR3 has 14 residues. CDR1 SGHKS and CDR2 YYEKEE come from the germline V gene (reference sequence). DNA of the CDR3: TGTGCCAGCAGCTTGGAAGCAGGTTACACTGAAGCTTTCTTT. This sequence encodes CASSLEAGYTEAFF. The full variable domain, its missing parts supplied by reference TRBV5-5 and TRBJ1-1, is DAGVTQSPTHLIKTRGQQVTLRCSPISGHKSVSWYQQVLGQGPQFIFQYYEKEERGRGNFPDRFSARQFPNYSSELNVNALLLGDSALYLCASSLEAGYTEAFFGQGTRLTVV.

This chain joins TRBV7-8 and TRBJ2-2; D remains unclear. This CDR3 contains 12 residues. Trimming shortened V by 8 bases and J by 7 bases, and 11 bases separated the two germline ends. Germline V gives CDR1 SGHVS, CDR2 FQNEAQ. CDR3 sequence: CASSQSGGELFF. In DNA form, the CDR3 reads TGTGCCAGCTCCCAGTCGGGCGGGGAGCTGTTTTTT.

The chain employs TRBV27 and TRBJ2-2; D gene unclear. This CDR3 is 15 amino acids long. The germline V and J ends were trimmed by 3 bases and 6 bases, with 14 bases remaining between them. Germline V gene sequence: CDR1 MNHEY, CDR2 SMNVEV (reference sequence). This CDR3 reads CASSFDQRGAGELFF. The CDR3 DNA reads TGTGCCAGCAGTTTCGACCAACGTGGTGCCGGGGAGCTGTTTTTT.

The chain uses TRBV27 and TRBJ2-5; D unclear. This CDR3 comprises 13 residues. Germline CDR1 and CDR2: MNHEY and SMNVEV (reference sequence). Trimming removed 5 bases from V and 4 bases from J, with 11 bases in between. CDR3 DNA: TGTGCCAGCAGTGCCGGTCCAGGAGAGACCCAGTACTTC. Translating gives CASSAGPGETQYF.

The chain carries TRBV10-3 and TRBJ2-5; 10 positions match TRBD1. Matching the DNA end better, TRBJ2-7 makes the J call doubtful. CDR3 length equals 13 residues. Germline-derived CDR1 and CDR2 are ENHRY and SYGVKD. CDR3 DNA: TGTGCCATCAGTAGGACAGGGGGCTACGAGCAGTACTTC. It encodes CAISRTGGYEQYF.

The chain uses TRBV7-3 and TRBJ2-5, with TRBD1 matching over 9 bases. J lost 5 bases, V lost 5 bases, and 6 bases had no gene match. The CDR3 is made up of 14 amino acids. Germline loops: CDR1 SGHTA, CDR2 FQGTGA. The CDR3 spells CASSQAGTGETQYF. The DNA for the CDR3 is TGTGCCAGCAGCCAGGCCGGGACAGGGGAGACCCAGTACTTC.

V usage is TRBV30 and J usage is TRBJ1-2; D gene unclear. The CDR3 runs to 13 residues. CDR1 is GTSNPN, CDR2 SVGIG, per germline (reference sequence). Trimming took 0 bases from V and 6 from J, leaving 11 bases between them. The CDR3 coding sequence is TGTGCCTGGAGTGTTTTAGGTCTCGATGGCTACACCTTC. Residues: CAWSVLGLDGYTF. Full variable domain (outside the CDR3, taken from reference TRBV30 and TRBJ1-2): SQTIHQWPATLVQPVGSPLSLECTVEGTSNPNLYWYRQAAGRGLQLLFYSVGIGQISSEVPQNLSASRPQDRQFILSSKKLLLSDSGFYLCAWSVLGLDGYTFGSGTRLTVV.

In this sample, this clone turned up a few times. The V call is TRBV6-1, the J call TRBJ1-6; the D is unclear. This CDR3 is built from 13 residues. Germline V gene data show CDR1 as MNHNS and CDR2 as SASEGT. V lost 2 bases and J 8 bases, leaving 7 bases between the germline ends. The DNA for the CDR3 is TGTGCCAGCAGTGAACGATTGTATTCACCCCTCCACTTT. It is translated as CASSERLYSPLHF.

The CDR3 here is CSFLRPDKLNEQFF. CDR3 coding DNA: TGCAGCTTTCTCCGGCCTGACAAACTAAATGAGCAGTTCTTC. The J gene is TRBJ2-1, the V gene TRBV29-1, with D unresolved. There are 14 residues in the CDR3. Germline V CDR1 and CDR2: SQVTM, ANQGSEA. V dropped 8 bases and J dropped 7 bases, with 21 bases sitting between them.

V gene TRBV5-5 combines with J gene TRBJ2-1; TRBD1 matches at 8 bases. The CDR3 sequence is 15 residues long. The V and J ends lost 4 bases and 5 bases, in that order; junction bases with no gene match: 8. CDR1 SGHKS and CDR2 YYEKEE come from the germline V gene (reference sequence). In nucleotides, the CDR3 is TGTGCCAGCAGCCGCCGGGACAGGCTAGACAATGAGCAGTTCTTC. The encoded protein is CASSRRDRLDNEQFF.

The chain employs TRBV20-1 and TRBJ1-2; D gene uncertain. Per germline, CDR1 DFQATT and CDR2 SNEGSKA (reference sequence). The CDR3 extends over 9 amino acids. The V and J ends lost 7 bases and 6 bases respectively, with 6 bases between them. CDR3 residues: CSVIDGYTF. The CDR3, as DNA: TGCAGTGTAATTGATGGCTACACCTTC.

This chain joins TRBV14 and TRBJ2-7; 7 bases match TRBD1. The CDR3 has 15 residues. The trim removed 1 base at V and 0 bases at J, leaving 3 bases unmatched. Per germline, CDR1 SGHDN and CDR2 FVKESK. The CDR3 DNA reads as TGTGCCAGCAGCCAAGGGACAGGCCACTCCTACGAGCAGTACTTC. Its translation: CASSQGTGHSYEQYF.

The chain carries TRBV10-3 and TRBJ2-6, with D tentatively TRBD1 (7 bases). Trimming shortened V by 5 bases and J by 3 bases, and 23 bases separated the two germline ends. Per the germline V gene, CDR1 is ENHRY and CDR2 is SYGVKD. The CDR3 is made up of 19 amino acids. Written as DNA, the CDR3 is TGTGCCATCAGTCAAAAATTTCAGGGGGGCCCTCTTGGGGCCAACGTCCTGACTTTC. Translation gives CAISQKFQGGPLGANVLTF.

The chain employs TRBV19 and TRBJ2-6, with TRBD1 matching over 11 bases. The CDR3 runs 19 residues. CDR1 is LNHDA and CDR2 is SQIVND in the germline V gene (reference sequence). With 6 bases clipped from V and 0 bases from J, the junction kept 10 bases outside the gene matches. As DNA, the CDR3 is TGTGCCAGTAGCCTGGGACAGGGGGTGGAGGACTCTGGGGCCAACGTCCTGACTTTC. Encoded protein: CASSLGQGVEDSGANVLTF.

The V gene is TRBV6-1, the J gene TRBJ2-1; 11 nucleotides match TRBD2. Germline V gives CDR1 MNHNS, CDR2 SASEGT. The CDR3 is 14 residues long. J lost 7 bases, V lost 8 bases, and 7 bases had no gene match. In DNA, the CDR3 is TGTGCCAGCGGTAGCGGGGGGGCCCCAAATGAGCAGTTCTTC. It is translated as CASGSGGAPNEQFF.

J is TRBJ1-2 and V is TRBV7-2, with D perhaps matching TRBD1 (5 bases). Germline-derived CDR1 and CDR2 are SGHTA and FQGNSA. Trimming shortened V by 1 base and J by 8 bases, and 8 bases separated the two germline ends. The CDR3 extends over 12 amino acids. CDR3 sequence reads: CASSLDQGGYTF. The CDR3 nucleotides read TGTGCCAGCAGCTTAGACCAGGGAGGCTACACCTTC.

The chain recombines TRBV27 with TRBJ1-3; TRBD1 might be the D (5 bases). The CDR3 is 15 residues long. V was cut by 0 bases and J by 0 bases, with 6 bases left in between. Germline CDR1 is MNHEY and CDR2 is SMNVEV (reference sequence). CDR3 residues: CASSLSGASGNTIYF. CDR3 DNA sequence: TGTGCCAGCAGTTTATCCGGGGCCTCTGGAAACACCATATATTTT.

The chain employs TRBV20-1 and TRBJ2-1; maybe TRBD2 (6 bases). The CDR3 covers 11 residues. V was pared by 8 bases and J by 10 bases, with 15 bases between. Germline CDR1 DFQATT, CDR2 SNEGSKA (reference sequence). The CDR3 loop reads CSSTRGREQFF. CDR3 in DNA: TGCAGTTCAACACGGGGGAGGGAGCAGTTCTTC.

The chain uses TRBV7-2 and TRBJ2-2, with TRBD2 matching 7 bases. Germline lookup yields CDR1 SGHTA and CDR2 FQGNSA. This CDR3 spans 16 amino acids. Unmatched junction bases numbered 3, after V lost 1 base and J lost 1 base. The CDR3 spells CASSLVSGVNTGELFF. CDR3 coding DNA: TGTGCCAGCAGCTTAGTGAGCGGGGTGAACACCGGGGAGCTGTTTTTT. The complete variable domain, with remaining parts taken from reference TRBV7-2 and TRBJ2-2, reads GAGVSQSPSNKVTEKGKDVELRCDPISGHTALYWYRQSLGQGLEFLIYFQGNSAPDKSGLPSDRFSAERTGGSVSTLTIQRTQQEDSAVYLCASSLVSGVNTGELFFGEGSRLTVL.

The V and J genes are TRBV7-9 and TRBJ2-3, with a tentative D call TRBD1 (6 bases). This CDR3 is 15 amino acids long. Trimming shortened V by 3 bases and J by 4 bases, and 14 bases separated the two germline ends. From germline, CDR1 is SEHNR and CDR2 FQNEAQ (reference sequence). The CDR3 nucleotides are TGTGCCAGCAGCTTGGGGGCATCAGGGTCAGATACGCAGTATTTT. Translating it yields CASSLGASGSDTQYF. Filled out from reference TRBV7-9 and TRBJ2-3, the complete variable domain reads DTGVSQNPRHKITKRGQNVTFRCDPISEHNRLYWYRQTLGQGPEFLTYFQNEAQLEKSRLLSDRFSAERPKGSFSTLEIQRTEQGDSAMYLCASSLGASGSDTQYFGPGTRLTVL.